This TCR beta chain was captured in a study of blood T cell repertoires in COVID-19. Study-level background: Specimens from acute and convalescent COVID-19 originated in the United States, Italy and Spain.

In the source study's methods: Reference gene primers were amplified, and this amplification served to estimate nucleated cell counts. Libraries were prepared by immunoSEQ multiplex PCR; TCRdb keeps only in-frame clonotypes and omits some of them. V, J and clone size were drawn from that table, and D and trimming were deduced from the DNA. The table records roughly 250,000 clones, 83% of them present only once. J was trimmed by 4 bases and V by 1 base; bases with no gene match: 2. There are 16 residues in the CDR3. Per the germline V gene, CDR1 is LGHNA and CDR2 is YNFKEQ. The specimen was peripheral blood. The sequence was obtained from a human donor in a cohort sampled during active COVID-19. J is TRBJ2-3 and V is TRBV4-2; 13 nucleotides align to TRBD2. As DNA, the CDR3 is TGTGCCAGCAGCCAAGGGACTAGCGGGGGCGCAGATACGCAGTATTTT. Translation: CASSQGTSGGADTQYF.